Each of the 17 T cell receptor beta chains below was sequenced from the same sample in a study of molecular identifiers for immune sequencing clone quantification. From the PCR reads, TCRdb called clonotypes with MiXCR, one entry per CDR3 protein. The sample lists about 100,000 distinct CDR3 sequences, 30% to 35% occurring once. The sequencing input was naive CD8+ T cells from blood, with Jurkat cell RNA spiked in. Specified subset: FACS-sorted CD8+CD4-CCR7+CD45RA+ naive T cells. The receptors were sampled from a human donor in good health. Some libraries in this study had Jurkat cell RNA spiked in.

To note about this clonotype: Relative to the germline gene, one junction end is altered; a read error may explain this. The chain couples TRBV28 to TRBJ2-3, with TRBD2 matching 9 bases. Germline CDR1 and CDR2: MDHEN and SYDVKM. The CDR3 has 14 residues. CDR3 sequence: CASSLGTSTDAQYF. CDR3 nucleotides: TGTGCCAGCAGTTTGGGGACTAGCACAGATGCGCAGTATTTT.

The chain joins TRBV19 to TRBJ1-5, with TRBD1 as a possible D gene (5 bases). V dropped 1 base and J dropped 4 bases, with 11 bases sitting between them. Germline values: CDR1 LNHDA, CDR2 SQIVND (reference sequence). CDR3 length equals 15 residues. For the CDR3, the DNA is TGTGCCAGTAGTATAGCCCACAGGCCAAATCAGCCCCAGCATTTT. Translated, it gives CASSIAHRPNQPQHF.

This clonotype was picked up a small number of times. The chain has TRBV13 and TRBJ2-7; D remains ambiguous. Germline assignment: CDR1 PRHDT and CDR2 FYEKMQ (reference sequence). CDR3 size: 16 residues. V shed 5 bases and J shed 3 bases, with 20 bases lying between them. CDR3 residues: CASSTPGGRRGYEQYF. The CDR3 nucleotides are TGTGCCAGCAGCACCCCCGGTGGGCGGAGAGGCTACGAGCAGTACTTC.

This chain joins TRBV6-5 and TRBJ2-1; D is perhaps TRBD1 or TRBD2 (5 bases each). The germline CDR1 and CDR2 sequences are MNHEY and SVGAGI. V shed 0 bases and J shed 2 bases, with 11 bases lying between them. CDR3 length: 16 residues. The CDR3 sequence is CASSYSGTATYNEQFF. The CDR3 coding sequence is TGTGCCAGCAGTTACTCCGGGACGGCGACCTACAATGAGCAGTTCTTC.

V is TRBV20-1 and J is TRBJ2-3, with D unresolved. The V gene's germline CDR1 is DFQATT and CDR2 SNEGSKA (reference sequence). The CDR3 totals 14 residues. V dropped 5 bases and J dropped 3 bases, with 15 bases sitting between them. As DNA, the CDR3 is TGCAGTGCTGCCAGTGGTCTCAGGACAGATACGCAGTATTTT. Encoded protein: CSAASGLRTDTQYF.

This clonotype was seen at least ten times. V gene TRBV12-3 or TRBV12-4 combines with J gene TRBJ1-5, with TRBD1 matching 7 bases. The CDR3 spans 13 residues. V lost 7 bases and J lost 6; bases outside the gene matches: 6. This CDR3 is CASTTGKVQPQHF. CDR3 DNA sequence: TGTGCCAGCACGACAGGGAAGGTTCAGCCCCAGCATTTT.

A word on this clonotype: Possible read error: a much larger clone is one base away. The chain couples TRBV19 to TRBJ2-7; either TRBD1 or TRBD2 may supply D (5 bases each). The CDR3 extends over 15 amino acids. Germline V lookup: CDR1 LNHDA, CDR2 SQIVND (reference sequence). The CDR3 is CANSIGPGTSYEQYF. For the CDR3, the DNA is TGTGCCAATAGTATAGGTCCGGGGACCTCCTACGAGCAGTACTTC.

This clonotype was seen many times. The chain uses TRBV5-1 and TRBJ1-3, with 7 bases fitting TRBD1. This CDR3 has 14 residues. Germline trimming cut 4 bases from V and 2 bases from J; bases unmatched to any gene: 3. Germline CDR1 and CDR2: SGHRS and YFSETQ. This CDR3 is CASSVTGTGNTIYF. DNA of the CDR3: TGCGCCAGCAGCGTGACAGGGACTGGAAACACCATATATTTT.

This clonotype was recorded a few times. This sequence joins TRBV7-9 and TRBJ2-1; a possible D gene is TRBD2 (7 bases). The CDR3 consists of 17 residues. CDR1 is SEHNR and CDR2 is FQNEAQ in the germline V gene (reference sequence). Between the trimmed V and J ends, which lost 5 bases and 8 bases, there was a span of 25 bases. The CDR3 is CASSLSWRGLSGDEQFF. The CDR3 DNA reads TGTGCCAGCAGCCTCTCTTGGCGGGGGCTCTCCGGGGATGAGCAGTTCTTC.

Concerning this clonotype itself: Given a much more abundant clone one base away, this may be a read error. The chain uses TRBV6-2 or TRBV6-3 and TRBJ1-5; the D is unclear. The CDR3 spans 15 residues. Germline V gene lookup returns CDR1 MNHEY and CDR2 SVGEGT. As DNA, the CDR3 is TGTGCCAGCAGTTACTCGTCCTATAGCAATCAGCCCCAGCAATTT. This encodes CASSYSSYSNQPQQF.

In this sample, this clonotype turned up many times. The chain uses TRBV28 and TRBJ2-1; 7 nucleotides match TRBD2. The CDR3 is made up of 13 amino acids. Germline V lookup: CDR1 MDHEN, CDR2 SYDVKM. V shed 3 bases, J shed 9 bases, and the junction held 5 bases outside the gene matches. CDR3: CASSFSGLVEQFF. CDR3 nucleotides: TGTGCCAGCAGTTTTTCAGGACTAGTTGAGCAGTTCTTC.

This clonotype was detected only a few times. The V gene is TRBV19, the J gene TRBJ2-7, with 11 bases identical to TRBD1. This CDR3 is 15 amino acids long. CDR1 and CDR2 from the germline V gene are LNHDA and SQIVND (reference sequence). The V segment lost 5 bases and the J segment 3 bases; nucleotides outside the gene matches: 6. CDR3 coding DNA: TGTGCCAGTAGTGTCGGGACAGGGGGTCTCTACGAGCAGTACTTC. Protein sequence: CASSVGTGGLYEQYF.

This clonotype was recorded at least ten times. The CDR3 region is CASSFPLFEKETQYF. Here the CDR3 DNA reads TGTGCCAGCAGCTTTCCCCTATTCGAGAAAGAGACCCAGTACTTC. This chain links TRBV7-7 with TRBJ2-5; D not resolved. The CDR3 loop spans 15 amino acids. V dropped 3 bases and J dropped 3 bases, with 14 bases sitting between them. Looked up from germline, CDR1 is SSHAT and CDR2 is FNYEAQ (reference sequence).

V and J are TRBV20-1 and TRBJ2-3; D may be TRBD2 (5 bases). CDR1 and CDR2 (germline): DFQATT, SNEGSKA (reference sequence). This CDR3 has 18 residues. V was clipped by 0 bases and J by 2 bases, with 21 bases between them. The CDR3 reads CSARDPSRWGAFTDTQYF. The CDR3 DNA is TGCAGTGCTAGAGATCCCTCGAGATGGGGAGCGTTCACAGATACGCAGTATTTT.

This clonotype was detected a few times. This CDR3 is CASSQSLAVTDTQYF. The CDR3 DNA follows: TGCGCCAGCAGCCAGTCACTAGCGGTCACAGATACGCAGTATTTT. V is TRBV4-3 and J is TRBJ2-3, with 8 bases aligning to TRBD2. The CDR3 is 15 amino acids. V trimming: 3 bases; J trimming: 2 bases; junction bases outside the gene matches: 4. Germline-derived CDR1 and CDR2 are LGHNA and YSLEER.

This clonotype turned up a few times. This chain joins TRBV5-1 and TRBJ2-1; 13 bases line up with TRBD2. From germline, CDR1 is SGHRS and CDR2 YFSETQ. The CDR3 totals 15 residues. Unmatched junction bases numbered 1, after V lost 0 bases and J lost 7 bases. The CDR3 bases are TGCGCCAGCAGCTTGGAACTAGCGGGGGGGAATGAGCAGTTCTTC. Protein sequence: CASSLELAGGNEQFF.

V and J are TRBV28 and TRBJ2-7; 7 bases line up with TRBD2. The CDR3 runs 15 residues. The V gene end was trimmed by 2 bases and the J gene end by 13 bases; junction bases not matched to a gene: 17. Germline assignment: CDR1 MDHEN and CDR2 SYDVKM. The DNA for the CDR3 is TGTGCCAGCAGTTTAAGCCAGCGGGACTCTGCCGCCACATACTTC. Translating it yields CASSLSQRDSAATYF.